The 26 T cell receptor beta chains below all came from one sample that was sequenced in a study of T-cell memory formation after mild COVID-19 (TCRdb year 2021). Libraries were prepared through 5' RACE. The reads were generated on an Illumina NovaSeq 6000. TCRdb reprocessing: public reads trimmed at Q25 with fastp, clones called with MiXCR, in-frame beta chains kept. Rows with one shared CDR3 protein collapse into an entry with the most common genes and DNA. The sample table shows around 250,000 distinct CDR3 sequences, and about a sixth are seen once. The top ten clonotypes cover roughly 21% of the sample. Sequenced sample: PBMCs or a T cell subset sorted from them (not recorded which). These receptors all stem from a man between 18 and 29 years old who had mild COVID-19 (a few samples of this study predate the infection). The sample titles of this study are shuffled in the database, so cell type and time point are left out; the donor was told from shared clones.

This clonotype was seen only a few times. Here the CDR3 reads CASSPTASPRETQYF. The CDR3 region has the DNA TGCGCCAGCAGCCCAACAGCCTCTCCCAGGGAGACCCAGTACTTC. The genes are TRBV4-1 and TRBJ2-5; D not certain. The V end lost 4 bases, the J end lost 5 bases, and 17 bases lay between the germline ends. Germline V gene data show CDR1 as MGHRA and CDR2 as YSYEKL. The CDR3 is made up of 15 amino acids.

This chain uses TRBV12-3 or TRBV12-4 with TRBJ2-3; 8 bases are a match to TRBD1. J gave up 2 bases and V 6 bases, and 10 bases lay outside the gene matches. This CDR3 is 16 amino acids long. The CDR3 DNA sequence: TGTGCCAGCAGAAACCTCGGACAGGGATACACAGATACGCAGTATTTT. Its translation: CASRNLGQGYTDTQYF.

The chain recombines TRBV28 with TRBJ2-1; TRBD2 matches at 7 bases. V trimming: 3 bases; J trimming: 7 bases; junction bases outside the gene matches: 9. The CDR3 is 15 amino acids. Germline V gene lookup returns CDR1 MDHEN and CDR2 SYDVKM. CDR3: CASSFFGLVINEQFF. The CDR3 DNA sequence: TGTGCCAGCAGTTTTTTCGGACTAGTAATAAATGAGCAGTTCTTC. Looking up the rest from reference TRBV28 and TRBJ2-1 gives the full variable domain: DVKVTQSSRYLVKRTGEKVFLECVQDMDHENMFWYRQDPGLGLRLIYFSYDVKMKEKGDIPEGYSVSREKKERFSLILESASTNQTSMYLCASSFFGLVINEQFFGPGTRLTVL.

This clonotype occurred a few times. The chain couples TRBV25-1 to TRBJ1-1, with unresolved D. Between the trimmed V and J ends, which lost 7 bases and 8 bases, there was a span of 11 bases. Germline V gene sequence: CDR1 MGHDK, CDR2 SYGVNS. The CDR3 is made up of 11 amino acids. CDR3 in DNA: TGTGCCAGCATGGGAGGGTGGGAAGCTTTCTTT. It encodes CASMGGWEAFF.

The V gene is TRBV6-2 or TRBV6-3, the J gene TRBJ2-5; D is possibly TRBD1 or TRBD2 (5 bases each). V lost 4 bases and J lost 5, with 14 bases in between. The CDR3 has 14 amino acids. Germline V lookup: CDR1 MNHEY, CDR2 SVGEGT. CDR3 sequence reads: CASSSRGKSETQYF. DNA for the CDR3: TGTGCCAGCAGTTCCCGGGGCAAGTCGGAGACCCAGTACTTC.

The rearrangement joins TRBV7-2 to TRBJ1-6; no definite D call. The CDR3 runs 15 residues. Germline V gives CDR1 SGHTA, CDR2 FQGNSA. Trimming pared 1 base from V and 5 bases from J, leaving 9 bases between. The CDR3 DNA follows: TGTGCCAGCAGCTTAGACACAGTGAATAATTCACCCCTCCACTTT. It yields the protein CASSLDTVNNSPLHF.

The gene calls are TRBV5-1 and TRBJ2-3, with 10 positions matching TRBD2. The CDR3 runs 16 residues. V lost 1 base and J lost 3; bases outside the gene matches: 5. Germline V gives CDR1 SGHRS, CDR2 YFSETQ. The CDR3 region has the DNA TGCGCCAGCAGCTTGTCGGGACTAGCGATAACAGATACGCAGTATTTT. Translation gives CASSLSGLAITDTQYF.

In this sample, this clonotype turned up a few times. This sequence joins TRBV10-3 and TRBJ2-2, with D possibly matching TRBD2 (6 bases). This CDR3 is built from 14 residues. Trimming removed 8 bases at V and 4 bases at J, with 14 bases between. CDR1 ENHRY and CDR2 SYGVKD come from the germline V gene. CDR3 protein: CAIGGLTGTGELFF. CDR3 nucleotide sequence: TGTGCCATCGGGGGGTTAACCGGCACCGGGGAGCTGTTTTTT.

V gene TRBV4-3 combines with J gene TRBJ2-2; TRBD2 matches at 12 bases. The CDR3 is 18 residues long. With 0 bases clipped from V and 6 bases from J, the junction kept 8 bases outside the gene matches. Germline values: CDR1 LGHNA, CDR2 YSLEER. In DNA, the CDR3 is TGCGCCAGCAGCCAAGATCTCCTACTAGCGGGGGGCCCCGGGGAGCTGTTTTTT. Its protein is CASSQDLLLAGGPGELFF.

This clonotype has ten or more counts. The chain is built from TRBV7-2 and TRBJ2-1, with a tentative D call TRBD1 (7 bases). CDR1 and CDR2 (germline): SGHTA, FQGNSA. CDR3 length: 14 amino acids. V was shortened by 0 bases and J by 6 bases, with 9 bases between the two germline ends. In nucleotides, the CDR3 is TGTGCCAGCAGCTTAGCCAGGGGGGCCAATGAGCAGTTCTTC. This encodes CASSLARGANEQFF.

The chain employs TRBV6-5 and TRBJ1-1; a possible D gene is TRBD1 (6 bases). Germline V CDR1 and CDR2: MNHEY, SVGAGI. This CDR3 contains 14 residues. V gave up 7 bases and J gave up 1 base, with 13 bases separating them. The CDR3 DNA reads as TGTGCCAGCACCCAGGGGTTCTGGAACACTGAAGCTTTCTTT. Its protein product is CASTQGFWNTEAFF.

V usage is TRBV27 and J usage is TRBJ1-2; 7 positions agree with TRBD1. The junction had 9 bases not matched to a gene; V was cut back by 6 bases and J by 5 bases. This CDR3 contains 14 residues. Germline CDR1 MNHEY, CDR2 SMNVEV (reference sequence). As DNA, the CDR3 is TGTGCCAGCAGCGCGGCAGGGGGGCCTTATGGCTACACCTTC. Protein: CASSAAGGPYGYTF.

The genes are TRBV10-3 and TRBJ2-5; tentatively, D is TRBD2 (5 bases). Per the germline V gene, CDR1 is ENHRY and CDR2 is SYGVKD. V shed 10 bases and J shed 5 bases, with 23 bases lying between them. The CDR3 is made up of 15 amino acids. For the CDR3, the DNA is TGTGCCACCAGAGGAAGAGGTTTCGGGATGGAGACCCAGTACTTC. Protein: CATRGRGFGMETQYF.

The chain uses TRBV21-1 and TRBJ1-6; no check of the table's D call, TRBD1, against the DNA was made. TRBV21-1 is a pseudogene. The CDR3 is made up of 18 amino acids. In nucleotides, the CDR3 is TGTGCCAGCAGCAAAGGTTGCGCCATCAGGGACCGCGGTTCACCCCTCCACTTT. This gives the protein CASSKGCAIRDRGSPLHF.

This clonotype was detected only a few times. The rearrangement joins TRBV11-2 to TRBJ2-3; 16 bases line up with TRBD2. Germline CDR1 reads SGHAT; CDR2 reads FQNNGV. This CDR3 contains 16 residues. V lost 4 bases and J lost 5; bases outside the gene matches: 3. The CDR3: CASSSGLAGGGDTQYF. The CDR3 DNA is TGTGCCAGCAGCTCGGGACTAGCGGGGGGGGGAGATACGCAGTATTTT.

The CDR3: CATGPQGTDTQYF. The CDR3, as DNA: TGTGCCACAGGTCCGCAGGGCACAGATACGCAGTATTTT. V and J are TRBV10-3 and TRBJ2-3; D unclear. The CDR3 has 13 residues. V lost 10 bases and J lost 1, with 12 bases in between. Germline V gives CDR1 ENHRY, CDR2 SYGVKD.

The CDR3, as DNA: TGTGCCAGCAGCCCCTTATGGGTGAACACTGAAGCTTTCTTT. It specifies CASSPLWVNTEAFF. The rearrangement uses TRBV5-5 and TRBJ1-1; D not resolved. V was clipped by 4 bases and J by 0 bases, with 10 bases between them. The CDR3 has 14 residues. Germline CDR1 SGHKS, CDR2 YYEKEE (reference sequence).

In this sample, this clonotype turned up a few times. The chain carries TRBV7-3 and TRBJ2-3, with 11 nucleotides matching TRBD2. The J segment lost 4 bases and the V segment lost 5 bases, leaving 5 bases of the junction unmatched. The germline V gene has CDR1 SGHTA and CDR2 FQGTGA. The CDR3 runs 15 residues. CDR3 loop: CASSILAGASDTQYF. CDR3 DNA: TGTGCCAGCAGCATACTAGCGGGGGCCTCAGATACGCAGTATTTT.

This chain joins TRBV7-9 and TRBJ2-3; a possible D gene is TRBD2 (5 bases). The V and J ends lost 5 bases and 0 bases respectively, with 12 bases between them. This CDR3 comprises 15 residues. Germline V gene lookup returns CDR1 SEHNR and CDR2 FQNEAQ (reference sequence). The CDR3 region has the DNA TGTGCCAGCAGCAAAATCGGACTGAGCACAGATACGCAGTATTTT. Translation: CASSKIGLSTDTQYF. The full variable domain, completed using reference TRBV7-9 and TRBJ2-3, is DTGVSQNPRHKITKRGQNVTFRCDPISEHNRLYWYRQTLGQGPEFLTYFQNEAQLEKSRLLSDRFSAERPKGSFSTLEIQRTEQGDSAMYLCASSKIGLSTDTQYFGPGTRLTVL.

The gene calls are TRBV27 and TRBJ2-3; a possible D gene is TRBD1 (5 bases). Germline CDR1 is MNHEY and CDR2 is SMNVEV (reference sequence). Trimming pared 3 bases from V and 2 bases from J, leaving 12 bases between. CDR3 length equals 15 residues. This CDR3 is CASSLAGSPTDTQYF. The CDR3 DNA reads as TGTGCCAGCAGTTTGGCAGGGTCCCCCACAGATACGCAGTATTTT.

This clonotype was counted ten times or more. The genes are TRBV6-5 and TRBJ1-3; no clear D gene. V lost 3 bases and J 0 bases, leaving 9 bases between the germline ends. The CDR3 is 15 amino acids. Per the germline V gene, CDR1 is MNHEY and CDR2 is SVGAGI. CDR3 loop: CASSYGSNSGNTIYF. The CDR3 bases are TGTGCCAGCAGTTATGGGTCTAACTCTGGAAACACCATATATTTT.

This chain links TRBV5-1 with TRBJ2-5, with D perhaps matching TRBD2 (5 bases). Trimming shortened V by 4 bases and J by 2 bases, and 9 bases separated the two germline ends. CDR1 is SGHRS and CDR2 is YFSETQ in the germline V gene. CDR3 length: 13 amino acids. The CDR3 region has the DNA TGCGCCAGCAGCAACGGGAATCAAGAGACCCAGTACTTC. Amino acid sequence: CASSNGNQETQYF.

The J gene is TRBJ2-1, the V gene TRBV7-3; D is unresolved. Germline V CDR1 and CDR2: SGHTA, FQGTGA. Trimming took off 5 bases at V and 0 bases at J, with 11 bases between the two ends. The CDR3 runs to 15 residues. DNA for the CDR3: TGTGCCAGCAGCCCCACCGGACCCTCCTACAATGAGCAGTTCTTC. Its protein product is CASSPTGPSYNEQFF.

This clonotype came up many times. The chain joins TRBV12-3 or TRBV12-4 to TRBJ2-7, with D possibly being TRBD1 (6 bases). Trimming shortened V by 3 bases and J by 3 bases, and 12 bases separated the two germline ends. There are 14 residues in the CDR3. The CDR3 DNA follows: TGTGCCAGCAGTTTGGGGACATCCTACTACGAGCAGTACTTC. It specifies CASSLGTSYYEQYF.

The chain is built from TRBV4-1 and TRBJ1-5, with 7 bases that match TRBD1. Looked up from germline, CDR1 is MGHRA and CDR2 is YSYEKL. The CDR3 spans 14 residues. V was clipped by 4 bases and J by 6 bases; unmatched bases: 6. CDR3 region: CASSPLGGGQPQHF. CDR3 sequence (DNA): TGCGCCAGCAGCCCTCTAGGGGGCGGTCAGCCCCAGCATTTT.

The chain recombines TRBV7-2 with TRBJ2-5; D gene unclear. V was trimmed by 5 bases and J by 4 bases, leaving 14 bases between them. Germline V gives CDR1 SGHTA, CDR2 FQGNSA. The CDR3 is 14 residues long. The CDR3 sequence: CASSQSRLRETQYF. The CDR3 DNA sequence: TGTGCCAGCAGCCAAAGCCGGCTCCGAGAGACCCAGTACTTC.